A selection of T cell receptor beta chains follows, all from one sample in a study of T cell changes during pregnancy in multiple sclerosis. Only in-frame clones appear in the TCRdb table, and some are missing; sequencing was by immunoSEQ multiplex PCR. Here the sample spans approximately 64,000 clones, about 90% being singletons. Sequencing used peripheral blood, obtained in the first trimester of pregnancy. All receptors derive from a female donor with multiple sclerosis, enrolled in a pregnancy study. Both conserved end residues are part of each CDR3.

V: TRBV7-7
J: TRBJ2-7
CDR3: CASSLAAGQSYEQYF

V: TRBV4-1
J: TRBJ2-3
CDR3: CASSQGRLAGGADTQYF

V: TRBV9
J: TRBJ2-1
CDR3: CASSVNQLAGNNEQFF

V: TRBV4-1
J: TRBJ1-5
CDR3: CASSQGGYSNQPQHF

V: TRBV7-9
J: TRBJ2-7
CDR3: CASSLAPGLAGASYEQYF

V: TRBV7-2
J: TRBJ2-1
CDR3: CASSLVAGVGYNEQFF

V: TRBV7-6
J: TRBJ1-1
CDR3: CASSAHRAGEAFF

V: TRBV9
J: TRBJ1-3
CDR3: CASSPRTADSGNTIYF

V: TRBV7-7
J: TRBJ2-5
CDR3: CASSEGQGTQYF

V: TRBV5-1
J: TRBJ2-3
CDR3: CAKLKAETQYF

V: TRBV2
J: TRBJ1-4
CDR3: CASGENRGSNEKLFF

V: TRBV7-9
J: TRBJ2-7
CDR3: CASSLVPSSEQYF

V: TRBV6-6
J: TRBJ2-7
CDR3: CASSRSGDAYEQYF

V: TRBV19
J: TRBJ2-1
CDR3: CASTSGYNEQFF

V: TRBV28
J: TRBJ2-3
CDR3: CASSLRASGTDTQYF

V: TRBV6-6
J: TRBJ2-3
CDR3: CASRAYPGGAADTQYF

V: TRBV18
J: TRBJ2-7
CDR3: CASSPLIGTAPYEQYF

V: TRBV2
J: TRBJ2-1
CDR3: CASSEAERRGKIF